This T cell receptor beta chain is drawn from a study of blood T cell repertoires in COVID-19. Study-wide background: Sites in the United States, Italy and Spain provided acute and convalescent COVID-19 samples. PBMCs, B-cell-depleted T cells, or T cells provided the cDNA or gDNA that made up the material.

In this sample, this clone turned up a few times. Authors' methods: Nucleated cell number was recorded as an estimate derived from reference gene primer amplification. The method was immunoSEQ multiplex PCR; TCRdb's version includes in-frame clones alone and lacks a portion of them. Clone size and the V and J calls come from that table; the DNA yielded D and trimming. The table includes about 150,000 clones, 89% detected once. This receptor was obtained from a man aged 60 to 75 with acute or convalescent COVID-19. The sequenced sample was peripheral blood.

The chain's CDR3 is CASSDRGELFF. The CDR3 nucleotides are TGTGCCAGCAGTGACCGCGGGGAGCTGTTTTTT. The J gene is TRBJ2-2, the V gene TRBV6-4; D not certain. The germline V gene has CDR1 MRHNA and CDR2 SNTAGT. V was clipped by 2 bases and J by 7 bases, with 2 bases between them. CDR3 size: 11 residues.